This T cell receptor beta chain stems from a study of cytomegalovirus exposure and HLA in healthy donors. Notes on the study in general: Subsequent analysis revealed that first-cohort TCR clusters tended to co-occur in the 90 to 150 validation repertoires. Rare sequences made up most TCRs, while some public TCRs were found in many donors.

As to this clone: Its antigen is not known.

Using immunoSEQ multiplex PCR, the repertoire was profiled, and TCRdb retains in-frame clones only, with some absent. This sample has about 95,000 clones; about 85% occur once, and the top ten carry roughly 20%. The CDR3 has 11 residues. Between the trimmed V and J ends, which lost 4 bases and 7 bases, there was a span of 10 bases. CDR1 DFQATT and CDR2 SNEGSKA come from the germline V gene (reference sequence). The source of this sequence is a man between 18 and 29 years old in good health and CMV-seropositive. Material for sequencing was PBMCs. The chain has TRBV20-1 and TRBJ1-2; D ambiguous. The CDR3 loop reads CSATPAVGYTF. The CDR3 DNA is TGCAGTGCTACACCAGCGGTTGGCTACACCTTC.